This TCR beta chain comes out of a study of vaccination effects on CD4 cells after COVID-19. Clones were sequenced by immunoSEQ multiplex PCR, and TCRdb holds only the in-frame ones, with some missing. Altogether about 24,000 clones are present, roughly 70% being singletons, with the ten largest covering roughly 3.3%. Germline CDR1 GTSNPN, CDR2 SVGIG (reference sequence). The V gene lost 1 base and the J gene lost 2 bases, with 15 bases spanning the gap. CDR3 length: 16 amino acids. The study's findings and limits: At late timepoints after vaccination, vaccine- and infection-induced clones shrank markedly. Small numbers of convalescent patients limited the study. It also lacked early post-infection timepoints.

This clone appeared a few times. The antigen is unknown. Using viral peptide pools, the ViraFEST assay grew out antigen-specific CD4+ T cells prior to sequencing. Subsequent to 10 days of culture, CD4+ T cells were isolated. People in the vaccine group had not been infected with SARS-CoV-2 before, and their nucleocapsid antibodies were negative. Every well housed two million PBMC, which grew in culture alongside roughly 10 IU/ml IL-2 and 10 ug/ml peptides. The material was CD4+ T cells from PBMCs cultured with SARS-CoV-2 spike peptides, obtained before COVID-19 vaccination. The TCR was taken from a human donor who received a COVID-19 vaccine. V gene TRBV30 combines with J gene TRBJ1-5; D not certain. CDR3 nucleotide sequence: TGTGCCTGGAGTGAGGGAGACACGGGTGGCAATCAGCCCCAGCATTTT. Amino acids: CAWSEGDTGGNQPQHF.